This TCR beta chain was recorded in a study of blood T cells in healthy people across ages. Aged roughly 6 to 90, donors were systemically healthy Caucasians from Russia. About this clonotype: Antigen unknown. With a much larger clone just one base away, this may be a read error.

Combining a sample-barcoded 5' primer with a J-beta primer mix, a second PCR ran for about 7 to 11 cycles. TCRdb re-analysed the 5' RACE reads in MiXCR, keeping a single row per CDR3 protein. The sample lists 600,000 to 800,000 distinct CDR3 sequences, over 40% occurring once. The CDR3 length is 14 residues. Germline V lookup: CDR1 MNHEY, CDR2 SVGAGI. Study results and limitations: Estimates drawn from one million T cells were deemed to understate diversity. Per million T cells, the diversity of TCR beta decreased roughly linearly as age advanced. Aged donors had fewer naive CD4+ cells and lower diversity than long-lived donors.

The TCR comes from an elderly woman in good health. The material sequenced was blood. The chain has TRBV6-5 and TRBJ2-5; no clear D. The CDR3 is CASIRDSISHEQYF. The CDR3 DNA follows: TGTGCTAGCATCCGAGACTCCATCTCGCATGAGCAGTACTTC.